This passage covers 23 T cell receptor beta chains from one sample sequenced in a study of shared clonotypes between healthy human individuals. Positively selected for CCR7, the CD45RO-negative cells used as naive CD8 cells excluded terminally differentiated effector memory CD45RA+ cells. TCRdb keeps only in-frame clones here, not all; method: immunoSEQ multiplex PCR. Of around 640,000 clones detected, 90% to 97% appear once; the ten largest clones hold less than 0.12%. The source material was naive CD8+ T cells sorted from blood. Every receptor here comes from a woman in her twenties or thirties in good health.

CDR3 DNA sequence: TGCGCCAGCAGCTCCCGGGGGGCGAACACTGAAGCTTTCTTT. Protein product: CASSSRGANTEAFF. The rearrangement joins TRBV5-1 to TRBJ1-1; weak D call: TRBD1 (6 bases). The V and J ends lost 3 bases and 1 base respectively, with 10 bases between them. The CDR3 consists of 14 residues. Looked up from germline, CDR1 is SGHRS and CDR2 is YFSETQ.

The chain employs TRBV11-2 and TRBJ2-2; weak D call: TRBD2 (5 bases). The CDR3 spans 17 residues. Germline CDR1 and CDR2: SGHAT and FQNNGV. V was cut by 1 base and J by 2 bases, with 14 bases left in between. The CDR3 is CASSLGAWRLNTGELFF. Written as DNA, the CDR3 is TGTGCCAGCAGCTTAGGGGCTTGGCGACTAAACACCGGGGAGCTGTTTTTT. The full variable domain, its missing parts supplied by reference TRBV11-2 and TRBJ2-2, is EAGVAQSPRYKIIEKRQSVAFWCNPISGHATLYWYQQILGQGPKLLIQFQNNGVVDDSQLPKDRFSAERLKGVDSTLKIQPAKLEDSAVYLCASSLGAWRLNTGELFFGEGSRLTVL.

This clone was counted a single time. This sequence joins TRBV6-4 and TRBJ2-2, with D tentatively TRBD2 (6 bases). The CDR3 is made up of 16 amino acids. Germline V lookup: CDR1 MRHNA, CDR2 SNTAGT. V lost 10 bases to trimming and J lost 5 bases, with 23 bases between them. The CDR3 region has the DNA TGTGCCAACAAACTCGTGGAGGGGAAGAGGACCGGGGAGCTGTTTTTT. Its translation is CANKLVEGKRTGELFF.

The chain carries TRBV7-9 and TRBJ1-4; D remains unclear. The CDR3 spans 16 residues. CDR1 is SEHNR and CDR2 is FQNEAQ in the germline V gene (reference sequence). With 6 bases removed from V and 7 bases from J, the gap between germline ends came to 21 bases. CDR3 sequence (DNA): TGTGCCAGCAGTCCCAAGCCCATCGGGCGGGCTGAAAAACTGTTTTTT. Protein sequence: CASSPKPIGRAEKLFF.

This chain connects TRBV13 to TRBJ2-5, with D uncertain. Trimming removed 5 bases at V and 5 bases at J, with 18 bases between. The V gene's germline CDR1 is PRHDT and CDR2 FYEKMQ (reference sequence). The CDR3 has 15 residues. The CDR3 loop is CASSRPTKKGETQYF. In DNA form, the CDR3 reads TGTGCCAGCAGCCGTCCGACAAAGAAAGGGGAGACCCAGTACTTC.

The chain recombines TRBV27 with TRBJ2-7, with D unclear. The V and J ends lost 5 bases and 0 bases respectively, with 17 bases between them. The germline gives CDR1 MNHEY, CDR2 SMNVEV (reference sequence). The CDR3 totals 16 residues. CDR3 nucleotide sequence: TGTGCCAGCAGTACCTATCCCCCTGCCAGCTCCTACGAGCAGTACTTC. It codes for CASSTYPPASSYEQYF.

The rearrangement uses TRBV4-2 and TRBJ2-1; D remains unclear. V shed 1 base and J shed 2 bases, with 12 bases lying between them. This CDR3 spans 16 amino acids. CDR1 LGHNA and CDR2 YNFKEQ come from the germline V gene. The CDR3 sequence: CASSQGVYIPYNEQFF. The CDR3 nucleotides read TGTGCCAGCAGCCAAGGTGTTTACATCCCCTACAATGAGCAGTTCTTC.

The chain has TRBV28 and TRBJ2-7; D unresolved. Germline lookup yields CDR1 MDHEN and CDR2 SYDVKM. With 3 bases removed from V and 3 bases from J, the gap between germline ends came to 9 bases. The CDR3 is made up of 13 amino acids. The CDR3 loop is CASSFREIYEQYF. The CDR3 nucleotides are TGTGCCAGCAGTTTTCGTGAGATCTACGAGCAGTACTTC.

This CDR3 reads CASSQDRGQQETQYF. In nucleotides, the CDR3 is TGTGCCAGCAGCCAAGATAGGGGGCAGCAAGAGACCCAGTACTTC. V gene TRBV14 combines with J gene TRBJ2-5; 7 positions match TRBD1. V was pared by 0 bases and J by 2 bases, with 3 bases of the junction left unmatched. Germline V CDR1 and CDR2: SGHDN, FVKESK. The CDR3 loop spans 15 amino acids.

V usage is TRBV28 and J usage is TRBJ1-1; a possible D gene is TRBD1 (6 bases). V was pared by 5 bases and J by 6 bases, with 19 bases between. The CDR3 runs to 15 residues. The germline gives CDR1 MDHEN, CDR2 SYDVKM. This CDR3 is CASSNRDMFLAEAFF. CDR3 nucleotides: TGTGCCAGCAGTAACCGGGACATGTTTCTCGCTGAAGCTTTCTTT.

Comment on this clone: The same CDR3 is also encoded by other DNA sequences in this sample. This chain connects TRBV5-4 to TRBJ2-1, with 8 bases that match TRBD2. J was trimmed by 7 bases and V by 2 bases; bases with no gene match: 5. The CDR3 has 14 residues. Looked up from germline, CDR1 is SGHNT and CDR2 is YYREEE (reference sequence). The CDR3 DNA reads as TGTGCCAGCAGCTTCAGCGGGAGTTCAAATGAGCAGTTCTTC. As protein: CASSFSGSSNEQFF. Together with reference TRBV5-4 and TRBJ2-1, the CDR3 gives the full variable domain: ETGVTQSPTHLIKTRGQQVTLRCSSQSGHNTVSWYQQALGQGPQFIFQYYREEENGRGNFPPRFSGLQFPNYSSELNVNALELDDSALYLCASSFSGSSNEQFFGPGTRLTVL.

The rearrangement joins TRBV7-9 to TRBJ2-5, with D perhaps matching TRBD1 (5 bases). This CDR3 has 15 residues. V lost 2 bases to trimming and J lost 5 bases, with 15 bases between them. Germline V gene lookup returns CDR1 SEHNR and CDR2 FQNEAQ (reference sequence). This CDR3 reads CASSLNLRAGETQYF. In nucleotides, the CDR3 is TGTGCCAGCAGCTTAAACCTCAGGGCAGGGGAGACCCAGTACTTC.

This chain joins TRBV10-3 and TRBJ2-7; TRBD2 matches 9 bases. J was trimmed by 3 bases and V by 2 bases; bases with no gene match: 5. Germline V lookup: CDR1 ENHRY, CDR2 SYGVKD. The CDR3 length is 15 residues. CDR3 bases: TGTGCCATCAGTGAGAGTAGCGGGAGTTTCTACGAGCAGTACTTC. Amino acids: CAISESSGSFYEQYF.

This chain uses TRBV5-5 with TRBJ2-3; TRBD2 agrees at 13 bases. Germline lookup yields CDR1 SGHKS and CDR2 YYEKEE (reference sequence). The CDR3 has 18 amino acids. The ends lost 4 bases at V and 3 bases at J; junction bases unmatched: 11. The CDR3 region has the DNA TGTGCCAGCAGCCAACTAGCGGGAGGGCCCGGGGGGACAGATACGCAGTATTTT. Amino acids: CASSQLAGGPGGTDTQYF.

This rearrangement joins TRBV7-6 to TRBJ2-7; possible D gene TRBD1, 5 bases. The CDR3 consists of 14 residues. The germline V gene has CDR1 SGHVS and CDR2 FNYEAQ. V shed 4 bases and J shed 0 bases, with 10 bases lying between them. CDR3 coding DNA: TGTGCCAGCAGCTCCGGACACCTCTCCTACGAGCAGTACTTC. The encoded protein is CASSSGHLSYEQYF.

The gene calls are TRBV6-5 and TRBJ1-3; the match to TRBD1 covers 7 bases. J lost 1 base, V lost 5 bases, and 5 bases had no gene match. CDR1 MNHEY and CDR2 SVGAGI come from the germline V gene. This CDR3 has 15 residues. The CDR3 loop reads CASSTPDRSGNTIYF. CDR3 nucleotide sequence: TGTGCCAGCAGTACCCCGGACAGGTCTGGAAACACCATATATTTT.

The J gene is TRBJ2-5, the V gene TRBV10-2; D might be TRBD1 (5 bases). The V end was cut by 0 bases, the J end by 1 base, with 6 bases between. The germline V gene has CDR1 WSHSY and CDR2 SAAADI. The CDR3 runs to 14 residues. The CDR3 DNA sequence: TGCGCCAGCAGTGAGTCCAGGGCCCAAGAGACCCAGTACTTC. This sequence encodes CASSESRAQETQYF.

The CDR3 loop reads CASSPPNDEQFF. The CDR3 nucleotides read TGTGCCAGCAGCCCCCCGAACGATGAGCAGTTCTTC. V usage is TRBV7-8 and J usage is TRBJ2-1; D remains ambiguous. The CDR3 runs to 12 residues. Germline lookup yields CDR1 SGHVS and CDR2 FQNEAQ. V was trimmed by 5 bases and J by 8 bases, leaving 10 bases between them.

The chain links TRBV7-9 to TRBJ2-1, with a possible D match to TRBD1 (7 bases). The ends were cut back, 5 bases at V and 7 bases at J, with 15 bases in the middle. The CDR3 contains 14 residues. Germline-derived CDR1 and CDR2 are SEHNR and FQNEAQ (reference sequence). As DNA, the CDR3 is TGTGCCAGCAGCCAGGGGGGACTGGCGAATGAGCAGTTCTTC. Translating it yields CASSQGGLANEQFF.

This chain joins TRBV11-2 and TRBJ2-4; no definite D call. The CDR3 runs 16 residues. Looked up from germline, CDR1 is SGHAT and CDR2 is FQNNGV. V lost 3 bases and J 1 base, leaving 13 bases between the germline ends. The CDR3 region is CASSLFPMGAKNIQYF. The CDR3 nucleotides are TGTGCCAGCAGCTTGTTTCCTATGGGGGCCAAAAACATTCAGTACTTC.

This clone was found once. J is TRBJ1-2 and V is TRBV2; D gene uncertain. This CDR3 spans 16 amino acids. In germline, CDR1 is SNHLY, CDR2 FYNNEI. V was pared by 0 bases and J by 1 base, with 12 bases between. The CDR3 bases are TGTGCCAGCAGTGAAGCTGTTAGGGAGGATAACTATGGCTACACCTTC. It translates to CASSEAVREDNYGYTF.

This chain connects TRBV28 to TRBJ2-5, with 10 nucleotides matching TRBD2. This CDR3 spans 17 amino acids. CDR1 and CDR2 from the germline V gene are MDHEN and SYDVKM. The V segment lost 4 bases and the J segment 4 bases; nucleotides outside the gene matches: 12. The CDR3 spells CASSSLPSGSDRETQYF. The CDR3 DNA follows: TGTGCCAGCAGTTCTCTCCCTAGCGGGAGTGATAGAGAGACCCAGTACTTC.

CDR3 protein: CASSSRLAANTGELFF. The CDR3 DNA sequence: TGTGCCAGCAGCTCTAGACTAGCAGCGAACACCGGGGAGCTGTTTTTT. The chain recombines TRBV7-9 with TRBJ2-2; 7 bases are shared with TRBD2. V lost 4 bases, J lost 0 bases, and 5 bases stayed unmatched. CDR3 length equals 16 residues. Germline V gene data show CDR1 as SEHNR and CDR2 as FQNEAQ (reference sequence).